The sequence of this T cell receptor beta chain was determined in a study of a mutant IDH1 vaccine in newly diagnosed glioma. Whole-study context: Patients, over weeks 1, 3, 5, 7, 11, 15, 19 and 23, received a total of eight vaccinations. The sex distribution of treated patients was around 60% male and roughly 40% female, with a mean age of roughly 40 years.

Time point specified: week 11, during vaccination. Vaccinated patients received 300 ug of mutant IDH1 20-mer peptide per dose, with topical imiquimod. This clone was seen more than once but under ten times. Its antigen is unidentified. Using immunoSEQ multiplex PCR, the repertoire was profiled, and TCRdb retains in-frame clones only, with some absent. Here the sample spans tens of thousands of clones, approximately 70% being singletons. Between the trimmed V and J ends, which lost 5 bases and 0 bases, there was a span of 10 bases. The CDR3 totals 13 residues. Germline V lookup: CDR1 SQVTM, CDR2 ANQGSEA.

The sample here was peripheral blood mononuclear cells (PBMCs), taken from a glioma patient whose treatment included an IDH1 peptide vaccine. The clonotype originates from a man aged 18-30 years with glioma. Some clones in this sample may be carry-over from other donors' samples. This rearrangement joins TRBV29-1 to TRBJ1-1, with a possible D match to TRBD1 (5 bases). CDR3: CSVTGHLNTEAFF. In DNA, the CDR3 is TGCAGCGTTACCGGACACTTGAACACTGAAGCTTTCTTT. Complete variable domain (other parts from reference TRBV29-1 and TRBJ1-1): SAVISQKPSRDICQRGTSLTIQCQVDSQVTMMFWYRQQPGQSLTLIATANQGSEATYESGFVIDKFPISRPNLTFSTLTVSNMSPEDSSIYLCSVTGHLNTEAFFGQGTRLTVV.